The 9 T cell receptor beta chains below were found in one sample sequenced in a study of blood T cell repertoires in COVID-19. Using immunoSEQ multiplex PCR, the repertoire was profiled, and TCRdb retains in-frame clones only, with some absent. Counted here are about 200,000 clones, 65% to 85% occurring once; the ten biggest clones make up 7% to 9%. Sequencing was done on a sample of PBMCs or T cells enriched from blood (not recorded which). The source is a man aged 40-49 years who had recovered from COVID-19.

V is TRBV18 and J is TRBJ2-7; 8 bases are a match to TRBD1. CDR3 length: 17 amino acids. Trimming cost V 1 base and J 0 bases; bases outside gene matches: 8. Germline V gene data show CDR1 as KGHSH and CDR2 as LQKENI. The CDR3 spells CASSPLVAQGDSYEQYF. CDR3 coding DNA: TGTGCCAGCTCACCACTAGTAGCACAGGGGGACTCCTACGAGCAGTACTTC.

This clone was detected once. V usage is TRBV21-1 and J usage is TRBJ2-7; the table names TRBD1, a call not compared with the DNA. TRBV21-1 is listed as a pseudogene. The CDR3 is 18 residues long. CDR3 nucleotides: TGTGCCATCACCTGGAGGGACAGGGGGCCCCTAGCCTCCTACGAGCAGTACTTC. The encoded protein is CAITWRDRGPLASYEQYF.

The chain has TRBV14 and TRBJ2-5; D might be TRBD2 (5 bases). This CDR3 comprises 16 residues. Trimming left V 3 bases short and J 2 bases short, with 16 bases between. Germline V gives CDR1 SGHDN, CDR2 FVKESK. CDR3 DNA: TGTGCCAGCAGCCATTCGGCAGTACTAGGACAAGAGACCCAGTACTTC. This translates into CASSHSAVLGQETQYF.

The rearrangement links TRBV2 to TRBJ1-2; D unresolved. The V gene's germline CDR1 is SNHLY and CDR2 FYNNEI. V gave up 2 bases and J gave up 3 bases, with 13 bases separating them. The CDR3 extends over 15 amino acids. The CDR3 region is CASSERRYGYYGYTF. Here the CDR3 DNA reads TGTGCCAGCAGTGAACGGAGATATGGATACTATGGCTACACCTTC.

The gene calls are TRBV12-3 or TRBV12-4 and TRBJ2-1; D is uncertain. With 5 bases removed from V and 4 bases from J, the gap between germline ends came to 9 bases. The CDR3 runs 13 residues. The CDR3 here is CASSLHSYNEQFF. The CDR3 DNA follows: TGTGCCAGCAGTCTACACAGTTACAATGAGCAGTTCTTC.

This rearrangement joins TRBV19 to TRBJ2-5; TRBD2 agrees at 8 bases. The V gene's germline CDR1 is LNHDA and CDR2 SQIVND (reference sequence). J was trimmed by 2 bases and V by 3 bases; bases with no gene match: 11. The CDR3 length is 17 residues. Here the CDR3 DNA reads TGTGCCAGTAGTATTTCCTCGGGGACTAGGGTGCAAGAGACCCAGTACTTC. This sequence encodes CASSISSGTRVQETQYF.

The chain joins TRBV5-1 to TRBJ1-4, with TRBD1 identical over 8 bases. Unmatched junction bases numbered 13, after V lost 4 bases and J lost 5 bases. Per germline, CDR1 SGHRS and CDR2 YFSETQ. CDR3 length: 17 amino acids. In nucleotides, the CDR3 is TGCGCCAGCAGCCTCAACCCTGCGACAGGGGCCAATGAAAAACTGTTTTTT. As protein: CASSLNPATGANEKLFF.

This clone showed up just once. V and J are TRBV28 and TRBJ2-5; 11 nucleotides agree with TRBD2. With 5 bases clipped from V and 1 base from J, the junction kept 3 bases outside the gene matches. The CDR3 is made up of 15 amino acids. CDR1 and CDR2 (germline): MDHEN, SYDVKM. The chain's CDR3 is CASSPSGGPQETQYF. The CDR3 bases are TGTGCCAGCAGTCCTAGCGGGGGGCCCCAAGAGACCCAGTACTTC.

The genes are TRBV7-2 and TRBJ1-1; D remains unclear. Germline V gives CDR1 SGHTA, CDR2 FQGNSA. The V gene lost 0 bases and the J gene lost 11 bases, with 13 bases spanning the gap. CDR3 length equals 13 residues. This chain's CDR3 is CASSLASEVGAFF. The DNA of the CDR3 is TGTGCCAGCAGCTTAGCTTCTGAAGTCGGGGCTTTCTTT.